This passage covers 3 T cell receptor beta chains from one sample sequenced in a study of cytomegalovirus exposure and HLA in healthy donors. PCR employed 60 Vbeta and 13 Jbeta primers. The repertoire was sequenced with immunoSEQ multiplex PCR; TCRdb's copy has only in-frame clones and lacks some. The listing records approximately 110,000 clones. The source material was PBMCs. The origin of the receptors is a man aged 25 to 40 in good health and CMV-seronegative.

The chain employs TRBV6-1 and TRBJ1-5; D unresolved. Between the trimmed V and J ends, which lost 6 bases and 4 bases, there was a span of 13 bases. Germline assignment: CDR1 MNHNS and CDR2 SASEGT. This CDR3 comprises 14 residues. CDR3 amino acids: CASRDWEVNQPQHF. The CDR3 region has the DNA TGTGCCAGCAGGGATTGGGAGGTTAATCAGCCCCAGCATTTT.

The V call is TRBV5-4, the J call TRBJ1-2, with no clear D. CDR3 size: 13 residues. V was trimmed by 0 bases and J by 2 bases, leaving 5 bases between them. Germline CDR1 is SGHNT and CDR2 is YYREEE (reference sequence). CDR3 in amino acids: CASSLGQNYGYTF. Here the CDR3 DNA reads TGTGCCAGCAGCTTGGGGCAGAACTATGGCTACACCTTC.

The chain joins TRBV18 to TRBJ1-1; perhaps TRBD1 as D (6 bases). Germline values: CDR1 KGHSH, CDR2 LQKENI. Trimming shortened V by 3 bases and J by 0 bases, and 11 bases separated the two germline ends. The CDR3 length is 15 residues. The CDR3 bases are TGTGCCAGCTCACCCACGGACAGCATGAACACTGAAGCTTTCTTT. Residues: CASSPTDSMNTEAFF.